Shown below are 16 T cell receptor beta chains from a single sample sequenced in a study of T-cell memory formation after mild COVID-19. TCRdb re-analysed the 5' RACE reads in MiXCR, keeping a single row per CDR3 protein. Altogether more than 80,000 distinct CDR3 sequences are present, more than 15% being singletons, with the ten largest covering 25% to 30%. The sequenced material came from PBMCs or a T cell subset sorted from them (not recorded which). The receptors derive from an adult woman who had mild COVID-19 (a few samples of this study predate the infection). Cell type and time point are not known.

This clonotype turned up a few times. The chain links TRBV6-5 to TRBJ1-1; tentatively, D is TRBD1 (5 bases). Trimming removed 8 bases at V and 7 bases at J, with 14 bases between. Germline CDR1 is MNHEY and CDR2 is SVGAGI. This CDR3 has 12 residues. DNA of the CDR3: TGTGCCAGCGGAGAGGGACTTTTTGAAGCTTTCTTT. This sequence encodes CASGEGLFEAFF.

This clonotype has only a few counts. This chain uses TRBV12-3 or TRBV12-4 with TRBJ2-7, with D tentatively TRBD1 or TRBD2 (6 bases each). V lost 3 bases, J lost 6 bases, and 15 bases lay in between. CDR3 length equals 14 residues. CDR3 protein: CASSLGHGGGEQYF. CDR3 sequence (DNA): TGTGCCAGCAGTTTGGGTCACGGGGGCGGCGAGCAGTACTTC.

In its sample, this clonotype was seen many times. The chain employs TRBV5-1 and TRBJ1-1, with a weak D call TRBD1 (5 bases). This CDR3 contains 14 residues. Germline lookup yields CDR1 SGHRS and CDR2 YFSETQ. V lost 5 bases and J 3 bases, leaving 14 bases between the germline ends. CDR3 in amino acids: CASRLGRGDTEAFF. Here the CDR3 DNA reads TGCGCCAGCAGGTTAGGGAGGGGAGACACTGAAGCTTTCTTT.

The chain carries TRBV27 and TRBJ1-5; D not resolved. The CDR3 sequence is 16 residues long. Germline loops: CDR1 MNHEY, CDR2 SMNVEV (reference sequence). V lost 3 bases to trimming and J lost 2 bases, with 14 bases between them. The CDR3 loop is CASSFSGVYGNQPQHF. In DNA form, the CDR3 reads TGTGCCAGCAGTTTCTCAGGAGTTTACGGCAATCAGCCCCAGCATTTT.

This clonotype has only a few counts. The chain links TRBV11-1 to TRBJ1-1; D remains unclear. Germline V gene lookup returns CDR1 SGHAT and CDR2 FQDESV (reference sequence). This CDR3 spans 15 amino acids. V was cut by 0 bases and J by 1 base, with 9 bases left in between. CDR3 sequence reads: CASSLAWIGNTEAFF. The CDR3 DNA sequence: TGTGCCAGCAGCTTAGCGTGGATTGGGAACACTGAAGCTTTCTTT.

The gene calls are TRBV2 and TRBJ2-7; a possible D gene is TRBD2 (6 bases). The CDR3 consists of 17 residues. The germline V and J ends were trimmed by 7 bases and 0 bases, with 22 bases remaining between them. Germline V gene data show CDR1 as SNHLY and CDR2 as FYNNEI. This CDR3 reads CASTLLASSPFSYEQYF. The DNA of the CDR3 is TGTGCCAGCACCCTCCTAGCGAGCAGCCCGTTCTCCTACGAGCAGTACTTC.

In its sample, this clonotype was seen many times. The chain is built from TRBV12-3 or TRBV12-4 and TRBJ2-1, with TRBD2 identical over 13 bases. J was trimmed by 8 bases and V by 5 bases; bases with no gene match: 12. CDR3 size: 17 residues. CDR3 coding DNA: TGTGCCAGCAGTCCCCGACTAGCGGGGGGCCTAGAGGATGAGCAGTTCTTC. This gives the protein CASSPRLAGGLEDEQFF.

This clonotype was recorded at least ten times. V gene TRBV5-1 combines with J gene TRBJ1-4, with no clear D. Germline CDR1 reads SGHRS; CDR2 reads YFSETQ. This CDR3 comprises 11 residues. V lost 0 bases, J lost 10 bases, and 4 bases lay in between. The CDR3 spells CASSLAGKLFF. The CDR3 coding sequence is TGCGCCAGCAGCTTGGCGGGAAAACTGTTTTTT.

CDR3 sequence reads: CASGETNTEAFF. CDR3 nucleotide sequence: TGTGCCAGCGGGGAGACCAACACTGAAGCTTTCTTT. V gene TRBV7-9 combines with J gene TRBJ1-1; D not resolved. CDR1 is SEHNR and CDR2 is FQNEAQ in the germline V gene (reference sequence). There are 12 residues in the CDR3. Trimming shortened V by 8 bases and J by 2 bases, and 9 bases separated the two germline ends.

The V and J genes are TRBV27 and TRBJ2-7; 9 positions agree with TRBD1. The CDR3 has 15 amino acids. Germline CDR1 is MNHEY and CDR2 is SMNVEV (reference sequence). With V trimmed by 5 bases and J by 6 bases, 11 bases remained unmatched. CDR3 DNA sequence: TGTGCCAGCAGTCGCGCGGGACAGGGACGTCTCGAGCAGTACTTC. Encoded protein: CASSRAGQGRLEQYF.

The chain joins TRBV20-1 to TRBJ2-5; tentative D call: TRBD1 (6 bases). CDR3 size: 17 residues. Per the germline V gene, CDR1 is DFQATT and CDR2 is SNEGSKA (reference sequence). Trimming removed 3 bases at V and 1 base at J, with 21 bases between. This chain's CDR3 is CSAREPQGPGVQETQYF. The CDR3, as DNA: TGCAGTGCTAGGGAACCTCAGGGGCCTGGTGTCCAAGAGACCCAGTACTTC.

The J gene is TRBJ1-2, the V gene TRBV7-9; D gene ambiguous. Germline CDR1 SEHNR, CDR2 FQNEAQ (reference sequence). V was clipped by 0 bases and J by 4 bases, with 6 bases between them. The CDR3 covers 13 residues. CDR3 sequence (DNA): TGTGCCAGCAGCTTAGCGGCAGCCTATGGCTACACCTTC. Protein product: CASSLAAAYGYTF.

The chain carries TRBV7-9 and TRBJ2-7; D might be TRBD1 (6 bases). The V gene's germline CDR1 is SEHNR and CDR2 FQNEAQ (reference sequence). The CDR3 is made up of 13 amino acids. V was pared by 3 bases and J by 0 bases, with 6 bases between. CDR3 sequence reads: CASSLGHSYEQYF. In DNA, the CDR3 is TGTGCCAGCAGCTTGGGACACTCCTACGAGCAGTACTTC.

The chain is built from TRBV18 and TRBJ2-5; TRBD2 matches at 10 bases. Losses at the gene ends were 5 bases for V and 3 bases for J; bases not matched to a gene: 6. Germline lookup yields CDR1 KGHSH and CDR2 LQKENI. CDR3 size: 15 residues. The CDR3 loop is CASSFGTSVEETQYF. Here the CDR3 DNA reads TGTGCCAGCTCATTCGGGACTAGCGTAGAAGAGACCCAGTACTTC.

The CDR3 DNA reads TGTGCCAGCAGGTCAGGTCCAGGACAGCGATCCTATGGCTACACCTTC. This encodes CASRSGPGQRSYGYTF. The chain links TRBV9 to TRBJ1-2, with D perhaps matching TRBD1 (6 bases). Trimming pared 5 bases from V and 4 bases from J, leaving 21 bases between. In germline, CDR1 is SGDLS, CDR2 YYNGEE. This CDR3 is 16 amino acids long.

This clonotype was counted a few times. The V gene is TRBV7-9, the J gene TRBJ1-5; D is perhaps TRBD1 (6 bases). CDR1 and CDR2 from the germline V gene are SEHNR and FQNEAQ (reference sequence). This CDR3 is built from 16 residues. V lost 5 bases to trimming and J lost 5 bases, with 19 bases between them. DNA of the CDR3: TGTGCCAGCAGCCCAATCCCCGGGGGGCGGGATCAGCCCCAGCATTTT. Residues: CASSPIPGGRDQPQHF.